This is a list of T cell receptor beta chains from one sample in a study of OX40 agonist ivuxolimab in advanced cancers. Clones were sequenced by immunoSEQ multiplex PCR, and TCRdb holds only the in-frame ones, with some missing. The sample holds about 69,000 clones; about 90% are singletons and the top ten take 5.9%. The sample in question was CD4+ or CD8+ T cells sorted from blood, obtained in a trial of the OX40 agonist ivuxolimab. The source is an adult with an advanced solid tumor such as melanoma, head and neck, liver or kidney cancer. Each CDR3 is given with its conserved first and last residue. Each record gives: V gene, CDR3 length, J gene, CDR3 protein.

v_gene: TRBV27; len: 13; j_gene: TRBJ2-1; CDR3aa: CASSLFRGNEQFF
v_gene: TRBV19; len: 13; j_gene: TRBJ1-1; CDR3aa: CASSISVNTEAFF
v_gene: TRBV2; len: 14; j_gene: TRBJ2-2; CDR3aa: CASSEAEATGELFF
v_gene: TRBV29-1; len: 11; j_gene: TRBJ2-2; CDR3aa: CSVGDTGELFF
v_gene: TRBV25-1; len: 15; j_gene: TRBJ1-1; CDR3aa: CASSEWEGPNTEAFF
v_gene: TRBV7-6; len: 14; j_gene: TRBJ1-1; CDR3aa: CASSSRGQNTEAFF
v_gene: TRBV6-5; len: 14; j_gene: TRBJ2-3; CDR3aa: CASRHLPGTDTQYF
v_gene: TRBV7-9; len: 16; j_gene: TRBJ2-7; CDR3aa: CASSPLGGGSSYEQYF
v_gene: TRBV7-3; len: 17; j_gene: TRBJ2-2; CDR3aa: CASSPLAGTLNTGELFF
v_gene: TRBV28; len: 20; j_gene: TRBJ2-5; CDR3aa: CASSHPGQAIIAIYQETQYF
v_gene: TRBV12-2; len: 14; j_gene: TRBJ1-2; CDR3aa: CASRLATVNYGYTF
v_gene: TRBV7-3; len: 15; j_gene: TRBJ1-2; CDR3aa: CASSFETGKIYGYTF
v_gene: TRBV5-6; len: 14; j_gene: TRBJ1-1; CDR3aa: CASSLEEMNTEAFF
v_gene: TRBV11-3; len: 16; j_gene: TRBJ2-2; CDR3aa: CASSPGLAGNTGELFF
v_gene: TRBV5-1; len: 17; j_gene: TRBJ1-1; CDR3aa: CASSLAAGTVMNTEAFF
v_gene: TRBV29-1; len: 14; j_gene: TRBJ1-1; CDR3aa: CSVTGGPMNTEAFF
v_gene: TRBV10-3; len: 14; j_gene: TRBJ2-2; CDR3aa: CAIKSSANTGELFF
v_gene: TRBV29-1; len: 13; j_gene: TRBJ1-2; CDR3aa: CSVEDLKGPGYTF
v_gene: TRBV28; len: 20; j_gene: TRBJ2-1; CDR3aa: CASSLWSGAWGEDGYNEQFF
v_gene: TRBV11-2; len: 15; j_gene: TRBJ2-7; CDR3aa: CASSLVNRGSYEQYF
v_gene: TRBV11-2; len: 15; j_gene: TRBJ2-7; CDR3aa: CASSLDFRLSYEQYF
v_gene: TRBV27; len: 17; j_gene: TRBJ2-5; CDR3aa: CASSPLLVSGVQETQYF
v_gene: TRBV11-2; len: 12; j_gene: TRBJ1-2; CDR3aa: CASSLDNYGYTF
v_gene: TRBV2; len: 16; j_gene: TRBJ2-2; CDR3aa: CASRAWDRLGSGELFF
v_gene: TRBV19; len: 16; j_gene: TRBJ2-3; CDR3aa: CASSGGDRGETDTQYF
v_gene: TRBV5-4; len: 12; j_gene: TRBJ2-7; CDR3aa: CASSLGVDEQYF
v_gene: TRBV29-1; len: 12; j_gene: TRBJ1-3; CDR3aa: CSVSGNENTIYF
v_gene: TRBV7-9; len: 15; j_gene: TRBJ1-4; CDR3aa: CASSWNREGYEKLFF
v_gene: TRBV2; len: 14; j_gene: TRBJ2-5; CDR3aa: CASRTPELVETQYF
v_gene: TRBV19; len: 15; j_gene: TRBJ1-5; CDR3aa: CASSIGGRSNQPQHF
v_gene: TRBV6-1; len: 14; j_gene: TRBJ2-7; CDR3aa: CASSDYSGSDEQYF
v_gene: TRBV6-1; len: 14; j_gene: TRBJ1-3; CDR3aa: CASRQASSGNTIYF
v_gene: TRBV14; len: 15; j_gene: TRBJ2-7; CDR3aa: CASSQDGNSVYEQYF
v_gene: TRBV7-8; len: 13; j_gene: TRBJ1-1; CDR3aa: CASSLARESEAFF
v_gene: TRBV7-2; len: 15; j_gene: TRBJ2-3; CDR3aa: CASSFTLRGTDTQYF
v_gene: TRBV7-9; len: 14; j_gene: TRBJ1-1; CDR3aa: CASSSTYQGTEAFF
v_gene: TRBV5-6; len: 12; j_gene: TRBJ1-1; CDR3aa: CASSWTGVEAFF
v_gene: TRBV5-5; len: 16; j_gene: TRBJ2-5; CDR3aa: CASSLEVAGGRETQYF
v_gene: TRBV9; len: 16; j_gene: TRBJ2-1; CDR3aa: CASSARTSGRDNEQFF
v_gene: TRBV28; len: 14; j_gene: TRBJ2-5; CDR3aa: CASSSYQGRETQYF
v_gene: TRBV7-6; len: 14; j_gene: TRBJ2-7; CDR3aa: CASSPTDRGYEQYF
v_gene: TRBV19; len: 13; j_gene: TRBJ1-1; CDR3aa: CASSIDPYTEAFF
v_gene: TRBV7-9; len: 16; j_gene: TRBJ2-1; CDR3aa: CASSLFRGGDRNEQFF
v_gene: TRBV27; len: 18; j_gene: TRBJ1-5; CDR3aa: CASSLLPPTIYSNQPQHF
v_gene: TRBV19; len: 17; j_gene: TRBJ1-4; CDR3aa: CASSITGQGGTNEKLFF
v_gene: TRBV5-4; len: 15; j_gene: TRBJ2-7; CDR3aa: CASSFRDRSSYEQYF
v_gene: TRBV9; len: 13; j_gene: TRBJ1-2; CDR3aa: CASEGNPGTGYTF
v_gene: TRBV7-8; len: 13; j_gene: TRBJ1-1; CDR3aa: CASTTGGITEAFF
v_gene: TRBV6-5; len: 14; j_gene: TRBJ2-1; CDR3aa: CASSYGGGDDEQFF
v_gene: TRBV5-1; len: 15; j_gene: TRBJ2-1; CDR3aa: CASSPTGPAYNERFF
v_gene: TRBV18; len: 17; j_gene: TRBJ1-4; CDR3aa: CASSSGQGGPTNEKLFF
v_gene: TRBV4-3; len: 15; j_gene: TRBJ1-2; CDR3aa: CASSQDRGDNYGYTF
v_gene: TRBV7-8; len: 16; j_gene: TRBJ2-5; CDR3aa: CASSLGAGGRGETQYF
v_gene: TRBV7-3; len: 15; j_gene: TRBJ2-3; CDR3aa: CASSFSGSLTDTQYF
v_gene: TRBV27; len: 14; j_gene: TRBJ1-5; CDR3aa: CASSLLGGNQPQHF
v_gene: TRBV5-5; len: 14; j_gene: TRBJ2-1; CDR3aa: CASSYTGTYNEQFF
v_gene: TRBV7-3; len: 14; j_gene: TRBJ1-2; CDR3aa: CASSLLGGYDGYTF
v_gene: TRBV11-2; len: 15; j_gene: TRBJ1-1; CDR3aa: CASSLRTGMNTEAFF